The 18 T cell receptor beta chains below all came from one sample that was sequenced in a study of blood T cell repertoires in COVID-19. Data came from immunoSEQ multiplex PCR; TCRdb stores just in-frame clones and leaves some out. Of approximately 350,000 clones listed, about 89% were seen once; the top ten hold around 3%. The sequenced sample was peripheral blood. The receptor source for this set is a woman aged 25-40 years with COVID-19, enrolled during active disease.

This chain joins TRBV20-1 and TRBJ2-7; the D gene is possibly TRBD2 (5 bases). The germline V gene has CDR1 DFQATT and CDR2 SNEGSKA (reference sequence). V lost 7 bases and J 7 bases, leaving 14 bases between the germline ends. The CDR3 runs 11 residues. The CDR3 region has the DNA TGCAGTGTTGTCTTCTGGAGGGAGCAGTACGTC. It encodes CSVVFWREQYV.

The rearrangement uses TRBV9 and TRBJ1-2; perhaps TRBD1 as D (5 bases). There are 15 residues in the CDR3. With 3 bases removed from V and 7 bases from J, the gap between germline ends came to 19 bases. The germline gives CDR1 SGDLS, CDR2 YYNGEE. DNA for the CDR3: TGTGCCAGCAGCGAAAGACAGAGAGGCGTATCTGGCTACACCTTC. Translating gives CASSERQRGVSGYTF.

This sequence joins TRBV9 and TRBJ1-3, with D possibly matching TRBD1 (5 bases). V was clipped by 0 bases and J by 2 bases, with 12 bases between them. Germline CDR1 reads SGDLS; CDR2 reads YYNGEE. This CDR3 has 16 amino acids. CDR3 protein: CASSVAQGRAGNTIYF. The CDR3, as DNA: TGTGCCAGCAGCGTAGCTCAGGGAAGGGCTGGAAACACCATATATTTT.

The chain recombines TRBV11-2 with TRBJ2-3; 12 nucleotides match TRBD1. Losses at the gene ends were 3 bases for V and 3 bases for J; bases not matched to a gene: 7. There are 17 residues in the CDR3. Germline values: CDR1 SGHAT, CDR2 FQNNGV. Written as DNA, the CDR3 is TGTGCCAGCAGCTTCCGGGACAGGGGGCTCTGGACAGATACGCAGTATTTT. It encodes CASSFRDRGLWTDTQYF.

This clone was found once. The chain combines TRBV6-5 with TRBJ2-7; D is unclear. This CDR3 spans 15 amino acids. The germline V gene has CDR1 MNHEY and CDR2 SVGAGI. Trimming stripped 6 bases from V and 2 bases from J, with 17 bases between. CDR3 region: CASSRPMLEPYEQYF. DNA of the CDR3: TGTGCCAGCAGCCGTCCCATGCTCGAGCCCTACGAGCAGTACTTC.

V is TRBV4-1 and J is TRBJ2-5, with TRBD2 matching over 9 bases. From germline, CDR1 is MGHRA and CDR2 YSYEKL. V lost 1 base to trimming and J lost 6 bases; unmatched junction nucleotides: 6. This CDR3 contains 15 residues. The DNA for the CDR3 is TGCGCCAGCAGCCAAGCCCCTCCTAGCGGGAAGACCCAGTACTTC. It codes for CASSQAPPSGKTQYF.

V gene TRBV6-5 combines with J gene TRBJ2-2, with 10 bases identical to TRBD1. The CDR3 loop spans 15 amino acids. Germline CDR1 and CDR2: MNHEY and SVGAGI. The trim removed 6 bases at V and 3 bases at J, leaving 4 bases unmatched. The CDR3 is CASSRDRGDTGELFF. The CDR3 region has the DNA TGTGCCAGCAGCCGGGACAGGGGAGACACCGGGGAGCTGTTTTTT.

The chain links TRBV4-1 to TRBJ1-1, with 8 bases fitting TRBD1. Looked up from germline, CDR1 is MGHRA and CDR2 is YSYEKL. With V trimmed by 8 bases and J by 2 bases, 4 bases remained unmatched. The CDR3 is 13 residues long. The CDR3 DNA sequence: TGCGCCAGCTTCGGACAGGGAAACACTGAAGCTTTCTTT. It yields the protein CASFGQGNTEAFF.

The rearrangement uses TRBV7-9 and TRBJ1-2; D is uncertain. V was trimmed by 3 bases and J by 3 bases, leaving 8 bases between them. The CDR3 contains 13 residues. The V gene's germline CDR1 is SEHNR and CDR2 FQNEAQ (reference sequence). The CDR3 DNA is TGTGCCAGCAGCTTTGCTCCAGACTATGGCTACACCTTC. Translating gives CASSFAPDYGYTF. Combining the CDR3 with reference TRBV7-9 and TRBJ1-2 gives the whole variable domain DTGVSQNPRHKITKRGQNVTFRCDPISEHNRLYWYRQTLGQGPEFLTYFQNEAQLEKSRLLSDRFSAERPKGSFSTLEIQRTEQGDSAMYLCASSFAPDYGYTFGSGTRLTVV.

This chain uses TRBV2 with TRBJ1-2, with a tentative D call TRBD1 (6 bases). V was cut by 4 bases and J by 5 bases, with 8 bases left in between. Per germline, CDR1 SNHLY and CDR2 FYNNEI. CDR3 size: 12 residues. The CDR3 loop reads CASSAQGYGYTF. Written as DNA, the CDR3 is TGTGCCAGCAGTGCCCAGGGGTATGGCTACACCTTC.

This chain uses TRBV5-6 with TRBJ2-5; D is unresolved. The germline V gene encodes CDR1 SGHDT and CDR2 YYEEEE. V was cut by 0 bases and J by 2 bases, with 8 bases left in between. The CDR3 runs to 14 residues. Written as DNA, the CDR3 is TGTGCCAGCAGCTTGGTGGCTCAACAAGAGACCCAGTACTTC. Translation: CASSLVAQQETQYF. The full variable domain, in which reference TRBV5-6 and TRBJ2-5 provide the parts outside the CDR3, is DAGVTQSPTHLIKTRGQQVTLRCSPKSGHDTVSWYQQALGQGPQFIFQYYEEEERQRGNFPDRFSGHQFPNYSSELNVNALLLGDSALYLCASSLVAQQETQYFGPGTRLLVL.

The chain combines TRBV14 with TRBJ2-7; possible D gene TRBD1, 7 bases. The ends were cut back, 0 bases at V and 1 base at J, with 10 bases in the middle. CDR3 length: 15 residues. Per the germline V gene, CDR1 is SGHDN and CDR2 is FVKESK. DNA for the CDR3: TGTGCCAGCAGCCAAGAGTCAGGGGGGTCCTACGAGCAGTACTTC. Its protein product is CASSQESGGSYEQYF.

The chain couples TRBV19 to TRBJ1-1; 7 nucleotides align to TRBD1. In germline, CDR1 is LNHDA, CDR2 SQIVND (reference sequence). The CDR3 consists of 13 residues. J gave up 4 bases and V 5 bases, and 4 bases lay outside the gene matches. CDR3 in amino acids: CASSATGPTEAFF. The CDR3 region has the DNA TGTGCCAGTAGTGCGACAGGGCCCACTGAAGCTTTCTTT.

CDR3 DNA sequence: TGCAGCGTTTTAGACAGGGGGGTCGCAACTAATGAAAAACTGTTTTTT. Its protein product is CSVLDRGVATNEKLFF. The genes are TRBV29-1 and TRBJ1-4; the match to TRBD1 covers 9 bases. V lost 5 bases and J lost 0; bases outside the gene matches: 7. Germline loops: CDR1 SQVTM, CDR2 ANQGSEA. The CDR3 is 16 residues long.

Only one count was recorded for this clone. This chain joins TRBV28 and TRBJ2-4, with 7 bases that match TRBD1. Germline CDR1 is MDHEN and CDR2 is SYDVKM. After removal of 7 bases from V and 5 bases from J, the junction contained 14 bases not matched to a gene. The CDR3 has 16 amino acids. In DNA form, the CDR3 reads TGTGCCAGCACCACCCCAGGGACAGCGCCCCAAAACATTCAGTACTTC. Its translation: CASTTPGTAPQNIQYF.

The chain uses TRBV28 and TRBJ2-7, with 7 positions matching TRBD1. Germline V gene lookup returns CDR1 MDHEN and CDR2 SYDVKM. V dropped 5 bases and J dropped 4; count of bases not matched to a gene: 8. CDR3 length: 14 residues. The CDR3 sequence is CASSPPTGYYEQYF. CDR3 DNA sequence: TGTGCCAGCAGTCCCCCGACAGGGTATTACGAGCAGTACTTC.

For this clone: Because the CDR3's place on the DNA is in doubt, the DNA is left out and the CDR3 is given as listed by TCRdb. V and J are TRBV12-2 and TRBJ1-5; the D call of TRBD1 is as the table states it, not checked on the DNA. TRBV12-2 is reported as a pseudogene. Termini included, the CDR3 measures 16 amino acids. CDR3 region: CASRLFGQGSNQPQHF.

The chain links TRBV11-3 to TRBJ2-5, with TRBD2 matching over 7 bases. Germline CDR1 and CDR2: SGHNT and YENEEA. The CDR3 has 11 amino acids. After removal of 1 base from V and 13 bases from J, the junction contained 3 bases not matched to a gene. The CDR3 reads CASSLGAGAYF. CDR3 nucleotide sequence: TGTGCCAGCAGCTTAGGGGCGGGAGCGTACTTC.